Sequencing of this T cell receptor beta chain was carried out in a study of blood T cells in healthy people across ages. The study, taken as a whole, reports: Getting older went along with TCR beta diversity per million T cells dropping roughly linearly. The study found more naive CD4+ cells and higher diversity in long-lived than aged donors.

This clonotype has more than one count but fewer than ten. The antigen is not known. PCR was performed a second time for 7 to 11 cycles using a sample-barcoded 5' primer and a J-beta primer mix. Each cDNA molecule was tagged by a template-switch adaptor that had 12 random nucleotides. TCRdb re-called the 5' RACE reads with MiXCR, one entry per CDR3 protein. The sample includes approximately 800,000 distinct CDR3 sequences, about 53% of them seen just once. There were healthy Caucasian individuals from Russia, aged roughly 6 to 90, serving as donors. The CDR3 spans 15 residues. Per germline, CDR1 MNHEY and CDR2 SVGEGT. Trimming took 5 bases from V and 2 from J, leaving 16 bases between them.

This receptor was taken from a man at least 80 years old in good health. The rearrangement joins TRBV6-2 or TRBV6-3 to TRBJ2-7; the D gene is possibly TRBD1 (7 bases). Sequencing was done on a sample of blood. The DNA for the CDR3 is TGTGCCAGCAGTCCCCCGACAGGGACTCCCTACGAGCAGTACTTC. Its translation: CASSPPTGTPYEQYF.